The 18 T cell receptor beta chains reported below all come from one sample, sequenced in a study of blood T cell repertoires in COVID-19. Repertoires were generated with immunoSEQ multiplex PCR, while TCRdb's copy carries only in-frame clones and drops some. The table lists 200,000 to 300,000 clones, 75% to 85% of them singletons. The sample taken for sequencing was peripheral blood. These TCRs come from a woman in her sixties or seventies with active or convalescent COVID-19.

The rearrangement links TRBV18 to TRBJ1-1, with D possibly matching TRBD1 (6 bases). The CDR3 has 14 amino acids. The germline gives CDR1 KGHSH, CDR2 LQKENI. The germline V and J ends were trimmed by 5 bases and 0 bases, with 10 bases remaining between them. In DNA form, the CDR3 reads TGTGCCAGCTCATCGACAGGAATGAACACTGAAGCTTTCTTT. It is translated as CASSSTGMNTEAFF.

This sequence joins TRBV5-1 and TRBJ2-2; 8 positions match TRBD2. The length of the CDR3 is 15 residues. The germline gives CDR1 SGHRS, CDR2 YFSETQ. V shed 4 bases, J shed 5 bases, and the junction held 7 bases outside the gene matches. The CDR3 reads CASSITSGQTGELFF. Here the CDR3 DNA reads TGCGCCAGCAGCATTACTAGCGGCCAAACCGGGGAGCTGTTTTTT.

The chain employs TRBV29-1 and TRBJ1-2, with a tentative D call TRBD1 (5 bases). Germline CDR1 reads SQVTM; CDR2 reads ANQGSEA. CDR3 length: 15 residues. V gave up 7 bases and J gave up 0 bases, with 18 bases separating them. Here the CDR3 reads CSAGAGLAPNYGYTF. The CDR3 bases are TGCAGCGCTGGGGCAGGGTTGGCTCCTAACTATGGCTACACCTTC. The full variable domain, with the rest looked up from reference TRBV29-1 and TRBJ1-2, is SAVISQKPSRDICQRGTSLTIQCQVDSQVTMMFWYRQQPGQSLTLIATANQGSEATYESGFVIDKFPISRPNLTFSTLTVSNMSPEDSSIYLCSAGAGLAPNYGYTFGSGTRLTVV.

Of note for this clone: The sample holds other DNA sequences that translate to the same CDR3. The J gene is TRBJ1-1, the V gene TRBV12-3 or TRBV12-4; TRBD1 might be the D (5 bases). V lost 2 bases and J lost 1, with 5 bases in between. The CDR3 length is 13 residues. CDR3 bases: TGTGCCAGCAGTTTAACAGGGAACACTGAAGCTTTCTTT. Protein product: CASSLTGNTEAFF.

V is TRBV7-2 and J is TRBJ1-2; 9 bases fit TRBD1. This CDR3 spans 15 amino acids. Losses at the gene ends were 6 bases for V and 5 bases for J; bases not matched to a gene: 10. Germline V gene sequence: CDR1 SGHTA, CDR2 FQGNSA. The CDR3 spells CASSPAGTGLYGYTF. Written as DNA, the CDR3 is TGTGCCAGCAGTCCCGCCGGGACAGGGCTATATGGCTACACCTTC.

This rearrangement joins TRBV15 to TRBJ2-7; D ambiguous. Germline V CDR1 and CDR2: LNHNV, YYDKDF (reference sequence). CDR3 length equals 14 residues. Trimming shortened V by 0 bases and J by 0 bases, and 6 bases separated the two germline ends. The CDR3 loop is CATSRDLASYEQYF. The CDR3 nucleotides read TGTGCCACCAGCAGAGATCTGGCCTCCTACGAGCAGTACTTC.

The chain has TRBV7-9 and TRBJ2-4; 9 bases are a match to TRBD2. This CDR3 is built from 18 residues. The germline V gene encodes CDR1 SEHNR and CDR2 FQNEAQ (reference sequence). The ends lost 5 bases at V and 0 bases at J; junction bases unmatched: 11. The CDR3 loop is CASSRRSSGDIAKNIQYF. For the CDR3, the DNA is TGTGCCAGCAGCCGGAGGTCTAGCGGGGATATAGCCAAAAACATTCAGTACTTC.

The rearrangement links TRBV5-6 to TRBJ1-2, with 8 bases aligning to TRBD1. Germline lookup yields CDR1 SGHDT and CDR2 YYEEEE. The CDR3 spans 16 residues. V shed 4 bases, J shed 1 base, and the junction held 9 bases outside the gene matches. In DNA form, the CDR3 reads TGTGCCAGCAGCCCCGGACAGGGAGGGTATAACTATGGCTACACCTTC. It specifies CASSPGQGGYNYGYTF.

This clone has only one observation. J is TRBJ2-6 and V is TRBV3-1 (or the pseudogene TRBV3-2); 12 bases map to TRBD1. This CDR3 has 19 residues. The V gene end was trimmed by 4 bases and the J gene end by 2 bases; junction bases not matched to a gene: 9. Germline V gives CDR1 LGHDT, CDR2 YNNKEL (reference sequence). The CDR3 sequence is CASSPRDRGRLTGANVLTF. CDR3 coding DNA: TGTGCCAGCAGCCCGAGGGACAGGGGGCGTTTGACTGGGGCCAACGTCCTGACTTTC.

The chain joins TRBV5-6 to TRBJ1-1; weak D call: TRBD1 (5 bases). The CDR3 consists of 13 residues. CDR1 is SGHDT and CDR2 is YYEEEE in the germline V gene. Trimming pared 0 bases from V and 6 bases from J, leaving 9 bases between. The CDR3 is CASSLGRVPEAFF. CDR3 nucleotide sequence: TGTGCCAGCAGCTTGGGCAGGGTTCCTGAAGCTTTCTTT.

The chain carries TRBV4-3 and TRBJ2-6, with D maybe TRBD1 (6 bases). This CDR3 contains 16 residues. Germline CDR1 and CDR2: LGHNA and YSLEER. The V and J ends lost 4 bases and 4 bases respectively, with 14 bases between them. CDR3 bases: TGCGCCAGCAGCCTTCAACAGGGATCCGGGGCCAACGTCCTGACTTTC. Amino acid sequence: CASSLQQGSGANVLTF.

The chain carries TRBV7-6 and TRBJ1-6, with a weak D call TRBD1 (5 bases). In germline, CDR1 is SGHVS, CDR2 FNYEAQ. V lost 6 bases and J 2 bases, leaving 14 bases between the germline ends. The CDR3 sequence is 16 residues long. CDR3 amino acids: CASSPNRFTYNSPLHF. DNA of the CDR3: TGTGCCAGCAGTCCTAACAGGTTCACCTATAATTCACCCCTCCACTTT. Variable domain in full (rest from reference TRBV7-6 and TRBJ1-6): GAGVSQSPRYKVTKRGQDVALRCDPISGHVSLYWYRQALGQGPEFLTYFNYEAQQDKSGLPNDRFSAERPEGSISTLTIQRTEQRDSAMYRCASSPNRFTYNSPLHFGNGTRLTVT.

This clone has a handful of counts. The chain combines TRBV18 with TRBJ2-1, with TRBD2 matching over 16 bases. With V trimmed by 0 bases and J by 0 bases, 2 bases remained unmatched. The germline CDR1 and CDR2 sequences are KGHSH and LQKENI. The CDR3 loop spans 19 amino acids. This CDR3 reads CASSPPGLAGGLSYNEQFF. The CDR3 nucleotides are TGTGCCAGCTCACCACCGGGACTAGCGGGGGGGCTCTCCTACAATGAGCAGTTCTTC.

The chain uses TRBV19 and TRBJ1-4; no clear D gene. V was pared by 0 bases and J by 4 bases, with 9 bases between. There are 15 residues in the CDR3. Germline CDR1 LNHDA, CDR2 SQIVND (reference sequence). The CDR3 region is CASSIDAGYNEKLFF. CDR3 coding DNA: TGTGCCAGTAGTATAGATGCGGGTTATAATGAAAAACTGTTTTTT.

CDR3 DNA: TGTGCCAGCAGTACAGGCCAACGCTACGAGCAGTACTTC. It yields the protein CASSTGQRYEQYF. The chain has TRBV27 and TRBJ2-7; tentative D call: TRBD1 (5 bases). Germline-derived CDR1 and CDR2 are MNHEY and SMNVEV (reference sequence). This CDR3 has 13 residues. Trimming stripped 5 bases from V and 3 bases from J, with 11 bases between.

V gene TRBV7-3 combines with J gene TRBJ2-1; 7 bases fit TRBD1. V shed 5 bases, J shed 8 bases, and the junction held 12 bases outside the gene matches. The CDR3 runs 15 residues. The V gene's germline CDR1 is SGHTA and CDR2 FQGTGA. The CDR3 here is CASSRTSTGNYEQFF. The CDR3, as DNA: TGTGCCAGCAGCAGGACTTCGACAGGGAACTATGAGCAGTTCTTC.

This clone was detected only once. The rearrangement links TRBV19 to TRBJ1-5; 10 positions agree with TRBD1. This CDR3 comprises 16 residues. The germline V gene encodes CDR1 LNHDA and CDR2 SQIVND (reference sequence). V lost 2 bases and J lost 3; bases outside the gene matches: 4. CDR3 loop: CASSIFDRGPNQPQHF. The CDR3 region has the DNA TGTGCCAGTAGTATATTCGACAGGGGGCCCAATCAGCCCCAGCATTTT. Complete variable domain (other parts from reference TRBV19 and TRBJ1-5): DGGITQSPKYLFRKEGQNVTLSCEQNLNHDAMYWYRQDPGQGLRLIYYSQIVNDFQKGDIAEGYSVSREKKESFPLTVTSAQKNPTAFYLCASSIFDRGPNQPQHFGDGTRLSIL.

The genes are TRBV11-3 and TRBJ2-1, with D uncertain. The germline V gene has CDR1 SGHNT and CDR2 YENEEA. V lost 1 base to trimming and J lost 10 bases, with 11 bases between them. The CDR3 sequence is 13 residues long. In nucleotides, the CDR3 is TGTGCCAGCAGCTTAGCCCCAGCAGGAGAGCAGTTCTTC. This gives the protein CASSLAPAGEQFF. Filled out from reference TRBV11-3 and TRBJ2-1, the complete variable domain reads EAGVVQSPRYKIIEKKQPVAFWCNPISGHNTLYWYLQNLGQGPELLIRYENEEAVDDSQLPKDRFSAERLKGVDSTLKIQPAELGDSAVYLCASSLAPAGEQFFGPGTRLTVL.